These 12 T cell receptor beta chains share one sample of origin, sequenced in a study of shared clonotypes between healthy human individuals. Produced via immunoSEQ multiplex PCR; TCRdb's table is partial and in-frame only. Among roughly 2 million clones, less than 95% were seen once, and the ten largest hold 0.85% to 1.3%. Naive CD8 cells were CD45RO-negative, positively selected for CCR7, excluding terminally differentiated effector memory CD45RA+ cells. The specimen was naive CD8+ T cells sorted from blood. The receptors were gathered from a man aged 18 to 30 in good health.

This clone appeared a single time. Other DNA sequences in this sample translate to the same CDR3. The rearrangement links TRBV7-9 to TRBJ2-7, with 8 bases lining up with TRBD2. CDR3 length: 12 residues. The germline gives CDR1 SEHNR, CDR2 FQNEAQ (reference sequence). V shed 6 bases and J 3 bases; nucleotides not matched to a gene: 1. CDR3 residues: CASSTSGYEQYF. CDR3 nucleotides: TGTGCCAGCAGTACTAGCGGCTACGAGCAGTACTTC.

This chain joins TRBV9 and TRBJ2-1, with 12 bases fitting TRBD2. From germline, CDR1 is SGDLS and CDR2 YYNGEE. The V segment lost 2 bases and the J segment 9 bases; nucleotides outside the gene matches: 6. The CDR3 sequence is 15 residues long. CDR3 protein: CASSVVGLAGFEQFF. DNA for the CDR3: TGTGCCAGCAGCGTCGTAGGACTAGCGGGATTTGAGCAGTTCTTC.

Details on this clone: Different DNA sequences within this sample yield the same CDR3. V and J are TRBV9 and TRBJ2-7, with no clear D. The length of the CDR3 is 14 residues. Germline loops: CDR1 SGDLS, CDR2 YYNGEE. Trimming stripped 0 bases from V and 1 base from J, with 8 bases between. CDR3 sequence (DNA): TGTGCCAGCAGCGTAGCCGCGGAATCCTACGAGCAGTACTTC. It yields the protein CASSVAAESYEQYF.

The chain joins TRBV13 to TRBJ2-7; D possibly corresponds to TRBD2 (6 bases). Trimming shortened V by 5 bases and J by 2 bases, and 13 bases separated the two germline ends. The CDR3 spans 14 residues. Germline CDR1 PRHDT, CDR2 FYEKMQ (reference sequence). The CDR3 protein is CASSLQVAAYEQYF. The CDR3 nucleotides are TGTGCCAGCAGCCTGCAGGTAGCGGCCTACGAGCAGTACTTC.

The chain recombines TRBV6-6 with TRBJ2-5; D remains unclear. The V gene's germline CDR1 is MNHNY and CDR2 SVGAGI (reference sequence). The CDR3 runs to 14 residues. V lost 3 bases and J lost 0, with 8 bases in between. CDR3 in DNA: TGTGCCAGCAGTTATATCAGCGACCAAGAGACCCAGTACTTC. Translation: CASSYISDQETQYF.

In the case of this clone: This specimen includes other DNA sequences encoding the same CDR3. This chain uses TRBV4-3 with TRBJ1-3; 7 nucleotides match TRBD1. V lost 2 bases and J lost 2; bases outside the gene matches: 3. Per the germline V gene, CDR1 is LGHNA and CDR2 is YSLEER. This CDR3 is 15 amino acids long. CDR3: CASSQLTGAGNTIYF. CDR3 bases: TGCGCCAGCAGCCAATTAACAGGGGCTGGAAACACCATATATTTT.

This chain connects TRBV30 to TRBJ2-7; 8 bases are shared with TRBD1. This CDR3 has 13 residues. Germline trimming cut 2 bases from V and 7 bases from J; bases unmatched to any gene: 7. Germline V lookup: CDR1 GTSNPN, CDR2 SVGIG (reference sequence). The chain's CDR3 is CAWSRQGAEEQYF. The CDR3 nucleotides read TGTGCCTGGAGTCGGCAGGGGGCAGAGGAGCAGTACTTC. Based on the CDR3 plus reference TRBV30 and TRBJ2-7, the full variable domain is SQTIHQWPATLVQPVGSPLSLECTVEGTSNPNLYWYRQAAGRGLQLLFYSVGIGQISSEVPQNLSASRPQDRQFILSSKKLLLSDSGFYLCAWSRQGAEEQYFGPGTRLTVT.

V is TRBV29-1 and J is TRBJ2-1, with TRBD2 matching over 9 bases. J lost 3 bases, V lost 7 bases, and 10 bases had no gene match. CDR3 length: 15 amino acids. Germline lookup yields CDR1 SQVTM and CDR2 ANQGSEA. CDR3 DNA sequence: TGCAGCGCCCTACTTGGACTAGCGAGCTACAATGAGCAGTTCTTC. Translation gives CSALLGLASYNEQFF.

This clone was observed a few times. The sample contains more than one DNA sequence encoding this CDR3. This rearrangement joins TRBV20-1 to TRBJ2-5; no clear D gene. V gave up 1 base and J gave up 5 bases, with 5 bases separating them. CDR1 DFQATT and CDR2 SNEGSKA come from the germline V gene (reference sequence). CDR3 length equals 11 residues. The CDR3 here is CSARVEETQYF. For the CDR3, the DNA is TGCAGTGCTAGAGTGGAGGAGACCCAGTACTTC.

The CDR3 reads CASSLAKNTGELFF. DNA for the CDR3: TGTGCCAGCAGCTTAGCTAAGAACACCGGGGAGCTGTTTTTT. The V and J genes are TRBV7-6 and TRBJ2-2, with unresolved D. The V end was cut by 0 bases, the J end by 1 base, with 3 bases between. The CDR3 covers 14 residues. Germline CDR1 SGHVS, CDR2 FNYEAQ.

The rearrangement uses TRBV19 and TRBJ1-5; possible D gene TRBD1, 5 bases. V was clipped by 1 base and J by 4 bases, with 11 bases between them. The CDR3 totals 15 residues. Germline values: CDR1 LNHDA, CDR2 SQIVND (reference sequence). CDR3 nucleotide sequence: TGTGCCAGTAGTATAGTGACAGAGAGGAATCAGCCCCAGCATTTT. It encodes CASSIVTERNQPQHF.

The genes are TRBV13 and TRBJ2-7; TRBD2 matches at 12 bases. Germline trimming cut 4 bases from V and 2 bases from J; bases unmatched to any gene: 3. Germline V CDR1 and CDR2: PRHDT, FYEKMQ (reference sequence). The CDR3 sequence is 15 residues long. The CDR3 is CASSSGTSGPYEQYF. CDR3 DNA: TGTGCCAGCAGCTCCGGGACTAGCGGGCCCTACGAGCAGTACTTC.